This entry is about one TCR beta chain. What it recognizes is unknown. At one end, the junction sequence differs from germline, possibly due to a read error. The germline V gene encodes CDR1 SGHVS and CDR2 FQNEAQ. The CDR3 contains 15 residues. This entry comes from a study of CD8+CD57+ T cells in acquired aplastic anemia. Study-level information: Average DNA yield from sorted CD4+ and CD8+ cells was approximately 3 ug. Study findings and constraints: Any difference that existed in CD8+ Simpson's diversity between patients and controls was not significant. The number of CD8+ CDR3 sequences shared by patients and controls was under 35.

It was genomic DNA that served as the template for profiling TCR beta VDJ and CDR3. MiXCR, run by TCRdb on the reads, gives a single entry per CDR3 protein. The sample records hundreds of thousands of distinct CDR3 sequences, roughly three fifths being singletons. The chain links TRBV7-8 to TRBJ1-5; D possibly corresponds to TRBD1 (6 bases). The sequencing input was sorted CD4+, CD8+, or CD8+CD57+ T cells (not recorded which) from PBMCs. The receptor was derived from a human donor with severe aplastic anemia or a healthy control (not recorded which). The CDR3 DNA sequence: TGTGCCAGCAGTTTAGGGGGGGGGGCGGATCAGCCCCAGCATTTT. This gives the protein CASSLGGGADQPQHF.